Detailed here is one T cell receptor beta chain. Its specificity is not known. The data were obtained in a study of identical twins. Study-level points and caveats: Out-of-frame alpha sequences shared by twins were enriched for low generation probability. Whereas memory repertoires showed no such difference, abundant cord blood beta clonotypes carried fewer insertions.

TCRdb analysed the 5' RACE reads with MiXCR anew, one entry per CDR3 protein. The sample contains fewer than 900,000 distinct CDR3 sequences, around 21% of which appear only once. This CDR3 comprises 15 residues. Losses at the gene ends were 5 bases for V and 4 bases for J; bases not matched to a gene: 9. Germline CDR1 is SGHRS and CDR2 is YFSETQ. The sample was also linked to a second study, of T cells expressing NK-cell markers. In that study: TCR beta repertoires came from sorted CD3+CD56+NKG2C+, CD3+CD56+NKG2C- and CD3+CD56-NKG2C+ T cells. A handful of donors showed these clonotypes also leading the CD3+CD56-NKG2C+ fraction.

The specimen was PBMCs. The chain recombines TRBV5-1 with TRBJ2-3; 8 bases line up with TRBD2. The clonotype comes from a woman aged 18-29 years in good health. The CDR3, as DNA: TGCGCCAGCAGTTCCCCCAGCGGGAGAGCAGATACGCAGTATTTT. Encoded protein: CASSSPSGRADTQYF.